The 32 T cell receptor beta chains given below trace back to one sample, sequenced in a study of T cell repertoires in cytomegalovirus infection. Their antigens remain unidentified. Each CDR3 protein gets one entry after TCRdb re-called the reads with MiXCR. The profile covers 300,000 to 400,000 distinct CDR3 sequences, with approximately 25% appearing a single time and roughly 13% taken by the ten largest. The input for sequencing was cultured PBMCs, taken from culture after CMV antigen stimulation. The receptors were gathered from a human donor in good health (CMV status not recorded). Some clones in this sample may be carry-over from other donors' samples.

This clonotype has only a few counts. DNA of the CDR3: TGTGCCAGCAGCTTGAGCCCAGCGGTGGGCACAGATACGCAGTATTTT. Its translation is CASSLSPAVGTDTQYF. The chain combines TRBV7-2 with TRBJ2-3; perhaps TRBD2 as D (5 bases). The ends were cut back, 3 bases at V and 1 base at J, with 14 bases in the middle. Germline CDR1 is SGHTA and CDR2 is FQGNSA. The CDR3 spans 16 residues.

This clonotype has a handful of counts. V usage is TRBV7-9 and J usage is TRBJ2-1, with 9 bases that match TRBD2. Germline V CDR1 and CDR2: SEHNR, FQNEAQ (reference sequence). The trim removed 5 bases at V and 3 bases at J, leaving 11 bases unmatched. The CDR3 totals 17 residues. The CDR3 loop is CASSPLGSSGDYNEQFF. Here the CDR3 DNA reads TGTGCCAGCAGCCCCCTCGGTTCTAGCGGGGACTACAATGAGCAGTTCTTC.

The genes are TRBV28 and TRBJ2-4, with D perhaps matching TRBD1 or TRBD2 (5 bases each). The CDR3 totals 15 residues. The germline V gene has CDR1 MDHEN and CDR2 SYDVKM. Trimming pared 3 bases from V and 0 bases from J, leaving 9 bases between. The CDR3 DNA sequence: TGTGCCAGCAGTTTGTCCGGGGCAGCCAAAAACATTCAGTACTTC. This codes for CASSLSGAAKNIQYF.

This sequence joins TRBV19 and TRBJ1-6, with 7 bases identical to TRBD1. V was clipped by 3 bases and J by 10 bases; unmatched bases: 9. The CDR3 is made up of 15 amino acids. CDR1 is LNHDA and CDR2 is SQIVND in the germline V gene (reference sequence). The CDR3 DNA reads as TGTGCCAGTAGTATCCAGGACAGGTTGCGATCACCCCTCCACTTT. Translation: CASSIQDRLRSPLHF.

The CDR3 region is CASSLPVRNTEAFF. DNA of the CDR3: TGTGCCAGCAGTTTACCGGTCAGGAACACTGAAGCTTTCTTT. This sequence joins TRBV28 and TRBJ1-1; D gene uncertain. V was cut by 2 bases and J by 1 base, with 8 bases left in between. This CDR3 spans 14 amino acids. Looked up from germline, CDR1 is MDHEN and CDR2 is SYDVKM.

In its sample, this clonotype was seen a few times. This sequence joins TRBV12-3 or TRBV12-4 and TRBJ2-2, with 14 nucleotides matching TRBD2. V shed 10 bases, J shed 2 bases, and the junction held 9 bases outside the gene matches. The CDR3 is 17 amino acids. The CDR3 is CATTPGTSGSNTGELFF. In nucleotides, the CDR3 is TGTGCCACTACTCCCGGGACTAGCGGGAGTAACACCGGGGAGCTGTTTTTT.

This clonotype was seen many times. V gene TRBV7-2 combines with J gene TRBJ2-5, with D perhaps being TRBD1 or TRBD2 (6 bases each). CDR3 length: 15 residues. V was pared by 8 bases and J by 2 bases, with 18 bases between. The germline CDR1 and CDR2 sequences are SGHTA and FQGNSA. The CDR3 DNA reads as TGTGCCAGCGGCCCTCGGAGGGGGAGGCAAGAGACCCAGTACTTC. Protein sequence: CASGPRRGRQETQYF. The variable domain in full, completed from reference TRBV7-2 and TRBJ2-5, reads GAGVSQSPSNKVTEKGKDVELRCDPISGHTALYWYRQSLGQGLEFLIYFQGNSAPDKSGLPSDRFSAERTGGSVSTLTIQRTQQEDSAVYLCASGPRRGRQETQYFGPGTRLLVL.

The V gene is TRBV18, the J gene TRBJ1-3, with 9 nucleotides matching TRBD1. The CDR3 has 19 amino acids. CDR1 and CDR2 (germline): KGHSH, LQKENI. V was clipped by 4 bases and J by 2 bases; unmatched bases: 15. CDR3 loop: CASSLIGQGIEGAGNTIYF. The CDR3 DNA follows: TGTGCCAGCTCACTCATCGGACAGGGGATCGAGGGTGCTGGAAACACCATATATTTT.

This clonotype was seen a handful of times. This rearrangement joins TRBV19 to TRBJ1-1, with TRBD1 as a possible D gene (5 bases). Deletions cut 4 bases from V and 4 bases from J, with 16 bases between. Germline CDR1 is LNHDA and CDR2 is SQIVND (reference sequence). This CDR3 is 15 amino acids long. For the CDR3, the DNA is TGTGCCAGTAGTACCCTCCTGACAGCGACCACTGAAGCTTTCTTT. Protein product: CASSTLLTATTEAFF. Full variable domain (outside the CDR3, taken from reference TRBV19 and TRBJ1-1): DGGITQSPKYLFRKEGQNVTLSCEQNLNHDAMYWYRQDPGQGLRLIYYSQIVNDFQKGDIAEGYSVSREKKESFPLTVTSAQKNPTAFYLCASSTLLTATTEAFFGQGTRLTVV.

This clonotype has just a few counts. The chain is built from TRBV30 and TRBJ2-2; TRBD2 is a possible D gene (6 bases). This CDR3 is built from 14 residues. Trimming cost V 6 bases and J 3 bases, with 14 bases left between them. The germline V gene encodes CDR1 GTSNPN and CDR2 SVGIG (reference sequence). CDR3 in amino acids: CACPHRRDTGELFF. The CDR3 nucleotides are TGTGCCTGTCCTCATAGGAGGGACACCGGGGAGCTGTTTTTT. The variable domain in full, completed from reference TRBV30 and TRBJ2-2, reads SQTIHQWPATLVQPVGSPLSLECTVEGTSNPNLYWYRQAAGRGLQLLFYSVGIGQISSEVPQNLSASRPQDRQFILSSKKLLLSDSGFYLCACPHRRDTGELFFGEGSRLTVL.

The chain is built from TRBV7-2 and TRBJ2-2; either TRBD1 or TRBD2 may supply D (6 bases each). The V and J ends lost 5 bases and 0 bases respectively, with 16 bases between them. The CDR3 contains 17 residues. Per germline, CDR1 SGHTA and CDR2 FQGNSA. CDR3 sequence: CASSKGGQSTNTGELFF. Here the CDR3 DNA reads TGTGCCAGCAGCAAGGGGGGCCAATCGACGAACACCGGGGAGCTGTTTTTT.

The chain uses TRBV12-3 or TRBV12-4 and TRBJ2-7; the match to TRBD2 covers 15 bases. V was clipped by 5 bases and J by 7 bases; unmatched bases: 9. This CDR3 comprises 16 residues. As DNA, the CDR3 is TGTGCCAGCAGTCCAACCGGGACTAGCGGGAGGTTGGAGCAGTACTTC. Translating gives CASSPTGTSGRLEQYF.

This clonotype was counted between two and nine times. This chain uses TRBV7-2 with TRBJ2-1; 11 bases line up with TRBD2. Germline V lookup: CDR1 SGHTA, CDR2 FQGNSA. The CDR3 contains 17 residues. J gave up 6 bases and V 6 bases, and 13 bases lay outside the gene matches. This CDR3 reads CASSFDRSGRGPNEQFF. CDR3 DNA sequence: TGTGCCAGCAGTTTCGATCGTAGCGGGAGGGGTCCCAATGAGCAGTTCTTC.

The chain recombines TRBV12-3 or TRBV12-4 with TRBJ1-5; tentatively, D is TRBD1 (5 bases). V was cut by 7 bases and J by 0 bases, with 19 bases left in between. The CDR3 runs 17 residues. The CDR3 DNA sequence: TGTGCCAGCACCGAAGGAGACAGAAAAAGTAGCAATCAGCCCCAGCATTTT. Its protein is CASTEGDRKSSNQPQHF.

This clonotype has a handful of counts. The chain uses TRBV6-1 and TRBJ1-2, with a weak D call TRBD1 (5 bases). The CDR3 sequence is 15 residues long. Trimming removed 6 bases from V and 1 base from J, with 15 bases in between. Germline CDR1 MNHNS, CDR2 SASEGT. The CDR3, as DNA: TGTGCCAGCAGACTGGGCAGGGAGGGTAACTATGGCTACACCTTC. Its translation is CASRLGREGNYGYTF.

This clonotype was seen more than once but under ten times. The V and J genes are TRBV28 and TRBJ2-7, with D possibly matching TRBD1 (6 bases). Germline V lookup: CDR1 MDHEN, CDR2 SYDVKM. This CDR3 is built from 12 residues. V was trimmed by 10 bases and J by 1 base, leaving 11 bases between them. The CDR3 DNA follows: TGTGCCATACAGGGTCGATCCTACGAGCAGTACTTC. It encodes CAIQGRSYEQYF.

This clonotype was counted once. The chain has TRBV4-3 and TRBJ2-1; D not certain. V was shortened by 1 base and J by 4 bases, with 11 bases between the two germline ends. CDR1 LGHNA and CDR2 YSLEER come from the germline V gene. The CDR3 has 15 amino acids. DNA for the CDR3: TGCGCCAGCAGCCAAGTTGACCGGTTTTACAATGAGCAGTTCTTC. As protein: CASSQVDRFYNEQFF.

There are many counts of this clonotype. This chain links TRBV7-2 with TRBJ2-2; tentatively, D is TRBD2 (5 bases). Per the germline V gene, CDR1 is SGHTA and CDR2 is FQGNSA. Trimming pared 5 bases from V and 0 bases from J, leaving 25 bases between. CDR3 size: 20 residues. This chain's CDR3 is CASSTLNDPTRASNTGELFF. Written as DNA, the CDR3 is TGTGCCAGCAGCACCCTAAACGACCCCACGCGGGCCTCGAACACCGGGGAGCTGTTTTTT.

This clonotype was picked up many times. The chain recombines TRBV14 with TRBJ2-3; D remains unclear. The V end lost 3 bases, the J end lost 6 bases, and 4 bases lay between the germline ends. This CDR3 has 11 amino acids. Per the germline V gene, CDR1 is SGHDN and CDR2 is FVKESK. CDR3 nucleotides: TGTGCCAGCAGCCAGGCGGATACGCAGTATTTT. It is translated as CASSQADTQYF.

This chain joins TRBV9 and TRBJ2-2; D is unclear. The V end lost 0 bases, the J end lost 4 bases, and 4 bases lay between the germline ends. This CDR3 contains 13 residues. The germline V gene encodes CDR1 SGDLS and CDR2 YYNGEE. The CDR3 reads CASSVDFTGELFF. The CDR3 DNA reads TGTGCCAGCAGCGTAGACTTCACCGGGGAGCTGTTTTTT.

This clonotype has a handful of counts. The CDR3 DNA reads TGTGCCAGCAGCTCGTATAGATGGGAGATAGGCTACACCTTC. The encoded protein is CASSSYRWEIGYTF. The rearrangement uses TRBV7-2 and TRBJ1-2; D is unresolved. The length of the CDR3 is 14 residues. Germline V gives CDR1 SGHTA, CDR2 FQGNSA. The V end was cut by 4 bases, the J end by 8 bases, with 17 bases between.

V usage is TRBV28 and J usage is TRBJ1-6, with D unresolved. Trimming left V 4 bases short and J 10 bases short, with 14 bases between. Germline V gene sequence: CDR1 MDHEN, CDR2 SYDVKM. CDR3 length equals 14 residues. DNA for the CDR3: TGTGCCAGCAGTTGGGGTGCCTGGAACTCACCCCTCCACTTT. Amino acid sequence: CASSWGAWNSPLHF.

This clonotype was recorded at least ten times. V and J are TRBV4-1 and TRBJ2-7; the D is unclear. This CDR3 has 13 amino acids. Per the germline V gene, CDR1 is MGHRA and CDR2 is YSYEKL. V was shortened by 0 bases and J by 4 bases, with 7 bases between the two germline ends. CDR3 protein: CASSQDVGYEQYV. Here the CDR3 DNA reads TGCGCCAGCAGCCAAGACGTCGGTTACGAGCAGTACGTC.

Worth noting for this clonotype: No conserved phenylalanine or tryptophan is present at the end of the CDR3, so a read error is the likely explanation. It is unclear where the CDR3 begins or ends on the DNA, so no DNA is shown, and the CDR3 is as TCRdb lists it. This chain links TRBV6-1 with TRBJ2-3; the tabulated D call, TRBD2, remains unverified against the DNA. The CDR3 totals 12 residues, both ends included. Germline CDR1 is MNHNS and CDR2 is SASEGT. The CDR3 sequence is CASSEGTSGGAI.

For the CDR3, the DNA is TGTGCCAGCAGCACGACAGGGTACAATGAGCAGTTCTTC. It specifies CASSTTGYNEQFF. The V and J genes are TRBV7-9 and TRBJ2-1, with 7 bases matching TRBD1. The CDR3 covers 13 residues. The junction had 2 bases not matched to a gene; V was cut back by 5 bases and J by 4 bases. Per germline, CDR1 SEHNR and CDR2 FQNEAQ (reference sequence).

This clonotype appeared once. The chain recombines TRBV3-1 with TRBJ1-1; tentatively, D is TRBD1 (6 bases). Germline V lookup: CDR1 LGHDT, CDR2 YNNKEL (reference sequence). V was clipped by 3 bases and J by 3 bases, with 11 bases between them. The CDR3 is 14 residues long. CDR3 in amino acids: CASSHGQRDTEAFF. The CDR3 nucleotides are TGTGCCAGCAGCCATGGACAGAGAGACACTGAAGCTTTCTTT.

The table lists this clonotype with a few counts. This chain links TRBV6-2 or TRBV6-3 with TRBJ2-2; 10 bases match TRBD2. Germline lookup yields CDR1 MNHEY and CDR2 SVGEGT. With 7 bases clipped from V and 5 bases from J, the junction kept 10 bases outside the gene matches. The CDR3 extends over 16 amino acids. The CDR3 sequence is CASKAASGSLTGELFF. Here the CDR3 DNA reads TGTGCCAGCAAAGCCGCTAGCGGGAGTCTTACCGGGGAGCTGTTTTTT.

With regard to this clonotype: This may be a read error: a much more frequent sequence differs by one nucleotide. The chain couples TRBV5-1 to TRBJ1-1; unclear D gene. The CDR3 has 13 amino acids. CDR1 SGHRS and CDR2 YFSETQ come from the germline V gene. CDR3 in DNA: TGCGCCAGCAGCTTGCAAACGAACACTGGAGCTTTCTTT. Protein product: CASSLQTNTGAFF.

This clonotype was seen repeatedly, ten times or more. This chain uses TRBV7-2 with TRBJ2-1; 9 nucleotides agree with TRBD2. The CDR3 extends over 16 amino acids. Losses at the gene ends were 3 bases for V and 9 bases for J; bases not matched to a gene: 12. Germline CDR1 reads SGHTA; CDR2 reads FQGNSA. The CDR3, as DNA: TGTGCCAGCAGCTTTAATGCCGCGGGAGGGCCACGTGAGCAGTTCTTC. It codes for CASSFNAAGGPREQFF.

There are a few counts of this clonotype. The chain has TRBV7-2 and TRBJ1-1, with D possibly being TRBD1 (6 bases). This CDR3 is built from 11 residues. The germline CDR1 and CDR2 sequences are SGHTA and FQGNSA. Trimming left V 4 bases short and J 9 bases short, with 9 bases between. CDR3 loop: CASSSDRKAFF. CDR3 DNA: TGTGCCAGCAGCTCAGACAGGAAAGCTTTCTTT.

The V and J genes are TRBV27 and TRBJ1-1, with D perhaps TRBD1 (5 bases). Germline V gives CDR1 MNHEY, CDR2 SMNVEV (reference sequence). The CDR3 is 11 amino acids. Trimming took off 6 bases at V and 10 bases at J, with 12 bases between the two ends. In nucleotides, the CDR3 is TGTGCCAGCAGGTCAGGGCCGCTAGCTTTCTTT. Translation: CASRSGPLAFF.

As DNA, the CDR3 is TGTGCCAGCAGCTTAAGCTGGAATGAGCAGTTCTTC. Protein product: CASSLSWNEQFF. V is TRBV11-2 and J is TRBJ2-1; D ambiguous. CDR3 length: 12 residues. Germline CDR1 SGHAT, CDR2 FQNNGV. With 2 bases removed from V and 7 bases from J, the gap between germline ends came to 6 bases. The whole variable domain, remainder taken from reference TRBV11-2 and TRBJ2-1, is EAGVAQSPRYKIIEKRQSVAFWCNPISGHATLYWYQQILGQGPKLLIQFQNNGVVDDSQLPKDRFSAERLKGVDSTLKIQPAKLEDSAVYLCASSLSWNEQFFGPGTRLTVL.